The rows below give T cell receptor beta chains drawn from one sample of a study of cytomegalovirus exposure and HLA in healthy donors. Measured with immunoSEQ multiplex PCR; TCRdb has only the in-frame clones, and not every one. Among about 190,000 clones listed, around 75% were seen once. Input material: PBMCs. These receptors all stem from a woman in her 30s in good health and CMV-seropositive. Both conserved end residues are part of each CDR3. The D gene is left open where the match is weak. The size entry is marked missing in some rows and otherwise reads once, few, many or a size class.

abundance	v_gene	d_gene	j_gene	len	CDR3nt	CDR3aa
NA	TRBV28	NA	TRBJ1-2	13	TGTGCCAGCACGTTCCTCCGGGACATAAGCTACACCTTC	CASTFLRDISYTF
once	TRBV5-4	TRBD2	TRBJ2-1	15	TGTGCCAGCAGCCCGGGACTAGTAAAAGACAATGAGCAGTTCTTC	CASSPGLVKDNEQFF
NA	TRBV6-5	TRBD2	TRBJ2-1	15	TGTGCCAGCAGTTACGAGAGCGGGGGTACCAATGAGCAGTTCTTC	CASSYESGGTNEQFF
NA	TRBV19	NA	TRBJ1-4	13	TGTGCCAGTAGTTACAAAATCGAAAGAAAACTGTTTTTT	CASSYKIERKLFF
NA	TRBV29-1	TRBD1	TRBJ2-7	12	TGCAGCGCCTGGGACAGTTCCTACGAGCAGTACTTC	CSAWDSSYEQYF
few	TRBV15	NA	TRBJ2-2	15	TGTGCCACCAGCAGAGGTGTACTAGGCACCGGGGAGCTGTTTTTT	CATSRGVLGTGELFF
NA	TRBV4-2	TRBD1	TRBJ2-1	17	TGTGCCAGCAGCCAAGAACGGACAGGGAGAGCCTACAATGAGCAGTTCTTC	CASSQERTGRAYNEQFF
once	TRBV9	NA	TRBJ1-1	13	TGTGCCAGCAGCGTAGACAGGGTGTCTGAAGCTTTCTTT	CASSVDRVSEAFF
NA	TRBV10-1	NA	TRBJ1-1	15	TGCGCCAGCAGTGTGCAGGGGCCCAAGAACACTGAAGCTTTCTTT	CASSVQGPKNTEAFF
NA	TRBV6-5	NA	TRBJ1-2	13	TGTGCCAGCATTGCTCCGGGTAACTATGGCTACACCTTC	CASIAPGNYGYTF
NA	TRBV7-2	NA	TRBJ2-3	14	TGTGCCAGCAGCTTAGTACTAGGCTTGGATACGCAGTATTTT	CASSLVLGLDTQYF
NA	TRBV2	TRBD1	TRBJ1-5	17	TGTGCCAGCAGGAGGGGACAGGGGACGGGGAGCAATCAGCCCCAGCATTTT	CASRRGQGTGSNQPQHF
NA	TRBV29-1	TRBD1	TRBJ2-2	14	TGCAGCGGCTCCGGGACAGCGAACACCGGGGAGCTGTTTTTT	CSGSGTANTGELFF
NA	TRBV10-3	NA	TRBJ1-2	13	TGTGCCATCGGAGGGGTCGCTAACTATGGCTACACCTTC	CAIGGVANYGYTF
once	TRBV6-5	NA	TRBJ1-6	15	TGTGCCAGCAGGGCAGGCGTTATCTATAATTCACCCCTCCACTTT	CASRAGVIYNSPLHF
NA	TRBV27	TRBD2	TRBJ2-1	13	TGTGCCAGTGCTAGCGGGAGGGCCAATGAGCAGTTCTTC	CASASGRANEQFF
NA	TRBV29-1	NA	TRBJ1-1	18	TGCAGCGTTGAAGCCCCCCGTGCGGGGGCCCTATTGGACACTGAAGCTTTCTTT	CSVEAPRAGALLDTEAFF
NA	TRBV19	NA	TRBJ1-2	15	TGTGCCAGTAGTATAGATTCTTCAGGGTTATATGGCTACACCTTC	CASSIDSSGLYGYTF
NA	TRBV19	NA	TRBJ2-3	14	TGTGCCAGTAGTCCGCCTGCTGATAGTGGTACGCAGTATTTT	CASSPPADSGTQYF
few	TRBV29-1	TRBD1	TRBJ1-1	11	TGCAGCGTAATGGACAGGCCTGAAGCTTTCTTT	CSVMDRPEAFF